The 29 T cell receptor beta chains presented below share a single source sample, sequenced in a study of blood T cell repertoires in COVID-19. The protocol was immunoSEQ multiplex PCR, while the TCRdb copy is restricted to in-frame clones and leaves out a portion. The sample shows about 190,000 clones, 70% to 85% of them seen only once. Sequencing input: peripheral blood. The source of these receptors is a man aged 50-59 years who had recovered from COVID-19.

This clone was recorded at least ten times. This rearrangement joins TRBV19 to TRBJ1-2, with a possible D match to TRBD1 (6 bases). The CDR3 contains 13 residues. CDR1 and CDR2 from the germline V gene are LNHDA and SQIVND (reference sequence). The V end lost 3 bases, the J end lost 6 bases, and 11 bases lay between the germline ends. For the CDR3, the DNA is TGTGCCAGTAGTATTTGGGGGCAGAATGGCTACACCTTC. This codes for CASSIWGQNGYTF.

The chain recombines TRBV11-2 with TRBJ2-6, with 7 bases lining up with TRBD2. V lost 5 bases to trimming and J lost 3 bases; unmatched junction nucleotides: 7. The CDR3 covers 16 residues. The germline V gene has CDR1 SGHAT and CDR2 FQNNGV. The CDR3 loop is CASSPDGRHGANVLTF. In DNA, the CDR3 is TGTGCCAGCAGCCCAGACGGGAGGCATGGGGCCAACGTCCTGACTTTC.

The V call is TRBV7-7, the J call TRBJ2-2, with 9 bases aligning to TRBD2. After removal of 4 bases from V and 3 bases from J, the junction contained 9 bases not matched to a gene. The CDR3 length is 17 residues. In germline, CDR1 is SSHAT, CDR2 FNYEAQ (reference sequence). The CDR3 DNA reads TGTGCCAGCAGCTATGCCTTAGCGGGAGTGCACACCGGGGAGCTGTTTTTT. Residues: CASSYALAGVHTGELFF. Supplemented by reference TRBV7-7 and TRBJ2-2, the full variable domain reads GAGVSQSPRYKVTKRGQDVTLRCDPISSHATLYWYQQALGQGPEFLTYFNYEAQPDKSGLPSDRFSAERPEGSISTLTIQRTEQRDSAMYRCASSYALAGVHTGELFFGEGSRLTVL.

This clone was observed a single time. J is TRBJ1-5 and V is TRBV28; 7 nucleotides align to TRBD1. CDR3 length equals 15 residues. Germline V gene lookup returns CDR1 MDHEN and CDR2 SYDVKM. Losses at the gene ends were 2 bases for V and 2 bases for J; bases not matched to a gene: 3. CDR3 amino acids: CASSLTGVGNQPQHF. CDR3 coding DNA: TGTGCCAGCAGTTTAACAGGGGTCGGCAATCAGCCCCAGCATTTT.

This clone was seen once. The V and J genes are TRBV5-1 and TRBJ2-7, with 11 bases identical to TRBD2. This CDR3 spans 16 amino acids. Germline CDR1 and CDR2: SGHRS and YFSETQ. With 0 bases clipped from V and 2 bases from J, the junction kept 4 bases outside the gene matches. The DNA of the CDR3 is TGCGCCAGCAGCTTGGAAGGGACTAGCGGTCCCTACGAGCAGTACTTC. Protein sequence: CASSLEGTSGPYEQYF.

This sequence joins TRBV5-3 and TRBJ2-1; 7 bases map to TRBD2. TRBV5-3 is an ORF, with its function uncertain. Unmatched junction bases numbered 16, after V lost 4 bases and J lost 9 bases. The CDR3 sequence is 16 residues long. CDR3: CARSPGAGAGGSEQFF. Written as DNA, the CDR3 is TGTGCCAGAAGCCCCGGGGCGGGAGCTGGGGGAAGTGAGCAGTTCTTC.

This rearrangement joins TRBV4-1 to TRBJ2-7, with a weak D call TRBD2 (6 bases). The CDR3 loop spans 14 amino acids. Trimming removed 3 bases at V and 0 bases at J, with 9 bases between. CDR1 and CDR2 from the germline V gene are MGHRA and YSYEKL. CDR3 amino acids: CASSQGTFSYEQYF. The CDR3, as DNA: TGCGCCAGCAGCCAGGGGACTTTCTCCTACGAGCAGTACTTC.

The chain couples TRBV6-1 to TRBJ2-1; TRBD2 matches at 10 bases. Trimming cost V 2 bases and J 8 bases; bases outside gene matches: 9. Germline-derived CDR1 and CDR2 are MNHNS and SASEGT. There are 16 residues in the CDR3. In DNA form, the CDR3 reads TGTGCCAGCAGTGAAAGCGGGAGGGCCCGCTGGGATGAGCAGTTCTTC. It encodes CASSESGRARWDEQFF.

The J gene is TRBJ1-2, the V gene TRBV21-1; the D call TRBD1 from the table was never checked on the DNA. TRBV21-1 is deemed a pseudogene. The CDR3 runs 15 residues. The chain's CDR3 is CASSKRAKGNYGYTF. The CDR3 coding sequence is TGTGCCAGCAGCAAAAGGGCAAAGGGGAACTATGGCTACACCTTC.

This clone was picked up one time. J is TRBJ1-6 and V is TRBV30; D is possibly TRBD1 (5 bases). Trimming took off 1 base at V and 4 bases at J, with 8 bases between the two ends. The CDR3 sequence is 14 residues long. Germline CDR1 and CDR2: GTSNPN and SVGIG (reference sequence). The CDR3 DNA follows: TGTGCCTGGAGTGGCAGACAGTATAATTCACCCCTCCACTTT. It codes for CAWSGRQYNSPLHF.

The chain is built from TRBV29-1 and TRBJ2-7, with 11 bases aligning to TRBD1. This CDR3 contains 13 residues. The V gene end was trimmed by 7 bases and the J gene end by 2 bases; junction bases not matched to a gene: 4. Germline CDR1 and CDR2: SQVTM and ANQGSEA. The CDR3 DNA is TGCAGCGCAACGGGACAGGGGGCCTACGAGCAGTACTTC. Its protein product is CSATGQGAYEQYF.

This clone was observed many times. The rearrangement links TRBV29-1 to TRBJ2-2; possible D gene TRBD1, 6 bases. CDR1 and CDR2 from the germline V gene are SQVTM and ANQGSEA. The CDR3 extends over 15 amino acids. The V and J ends lost 7 bases and 3 bases respectively, with 18 bases between them. Here the CDR3 reads CSASRQGLDTGELFF. Here the CDR3 DNA reads TGCAGCGCCTCACGGCAGGGGTTGGACACCGGGGAGCTGTTTTTT.

The chain is built from TRBV2 and TRBJ1-1, with 8 bases identical to TRBD1. Germline V lookup: CDR1 SNHLY, CDR2 FYNNEI. The CDR3 is 13 residues long. V was clipped by 6 bases and J by 4 bases; unmatched bases: 4. CDR3 residues: CASRGTGGTEAFF. In nucleotides, the CDR3 is TGTGCCAGCAGGGGAACAGGGGGCACTGAAGCTTTCTTT.

The chain couples TRBV7-2 to TRBJ2-7, with 10 bases aligning to TRBD2. The CDR3 is 18 amino acids. Germline CDR1 is SGHTA and CDR2 is FQGNSA. With 3 bases clipped from V and 0 bases from J, the junction kept 11 bases outside the gene matches. The CDR3 loop reads CASSFGTSAGTYSYEQYF. The CDR3 DNA reads as TGTGCCAGCAGCTTCGGGACTAGCGCGGGGACCTACTCCTACGAGCAGTACTTC.

V gene TRBV7-2 combines with J gene TRBJ2-5, with 12 bases identical to TRBD1. This CDR3 has 17 amino acids. V lost 4 bases and J lost 4; bases outside the gene matches: 10. The germline V gene encodes CDR1 SGHTA and CDR2 FQGNSA. The CDR3 spells CASSSTMGQGALETQYF. CDR3 DNA: TGTGCCAGCAGCTCCACAATGGGACAGGGGGCGTTAGAGACCCAGTACTTC.

The V gene is TRBV27, the J gene TRBJ1-2, with TRBD1 identical over 10 bases. V lost 5 bases and J lost 0; bases outside the gene matches: 3. Germline-derived CDR1 and CDR2 are MNHEY and SMNVEV (reference sequence). The CDR3 extends over 15 amino acids. The CDR3 loop reads CASSLGTGANYGYTF. For the CDR3, the DNA is TGTGCCAGCAGTCTAGGGACAGGGGCTAACTATGGCTACACCTTC.

The J gene is TRBJ1-1, the V gene TRBV24-1; 8 positions match TRBD1. From germline, CDR1 is KGHDR and CDR2 SFDVKD. The CDR3 extends over 13 amino acids. V was clipped by 3 bases and J by 11 bases; unmatched bases: 7. The CDR3 nucleotides are TGTGCCACCAGTGATACTCGGACAGGGCAGGCTTTCTTT. It is translated as CATSDTRTGQAFF.

CDR3 in amino acids: CAWSQVPTYEQYF. The DNA for the CDR3 is TGTGCCTGGAGTCAGGTACCCACCTACGAGCAGTACTTC. V is TRBV30 and J is TRBJ2-7, with D uncertain. CDR3 size: 13 residues. The V and J ends lost 2 bases and 2 bases respectively, with 10 bases between them. The germline gives CDR1 GTSNPN, CDR2 SVGIG (reference sequence).

This chain joins TRBV20-1 and TRBJ2-3; D may be TRBD1 (5 bases). V was shortened by 3 bases and J by 0 bases, with 10 bases between the two germline ends. The CDR3 runs to 14 residues. Germline V lookup: CDR1 DFQATT, CDR2 SNEGSKA (reference sequence). The CDR3 coding sequence is TGCAGTGCTAGTATAGGGGCAAGCACAGATACGCAGTATTTT. Translated: CSASIGASTDTQYF.

About this clone: This same CDR3 is encoded by further DNA sequences in the sample. This rearrangement joins TRBV10-3 to TRBJ2-7; 11 nucleotides match TRBD2. CDR3 length: 14 amino acids. Germline V gene sequence: CDR1 ENHRY, CDR2 SYGVKD. The V segment lost 6 bases and the J segment 3 bases; nucleotides outside the gene matches: 4. The CDR3 protein is CAISSGTSGYEQYF. The CDR3 DNA reads as TGTGCCATCAGCTCCGGGACTAGCGGCTACGAGCAGTACTTC.

The gene calls are TRBV28 and TRBJ1-4; D ambiguous. CDR3 length equals 14 residues. Germline CDR1 and CDR2: MDHEN and SYDVKM. V dropped 1 base and J dropped 11 bases, with 14 bases sitting between them. CDR3 DNA sequence: TGTGCCAGCAGTTTATCCCTACCCCCGGGGAAACTGTTTTTT. Translated, it gives CASSLSLPPGKLFF.

This clone was recorded a few times. The gene calls are TRBV7-2 and TRBJ2-2, with a tentative D call TRBD1 (5 bases). Looked up from germline, CDR1 is SGHTA and CDR2 is FQGNSA. The V gene lost 1 base and the J gene lost 2 bases, with 14 bases spanning the gap. The CDR3 consists of 17 residues. The CDR3 region is CASSLVRQGPNTGELFF. CDR3 nucleotide sequence: TGTGCCAGCAGCTTAGTTCGGCAGGGCCCAAACACCGGGGAGCTGTTTTTT.

This sequence joins TRBV10-3 and TRBJ1-5; no definite D call. The CDR3 loop spans 16 amino acids. V lost 0 bases and J lost 5, with 14 bases in between. Germline-derived CDR1 and CDR2 are ENHRY and SYGVKD. CDR3 DNA: TGTGCCATCAGTGAGTCGAGAGGGCCGAGGGATCAGCCCCAGCATTTT. Its translation is CAISESRGPRDQPQHF.

The rearrangement links TRBV6-6 to TRBJ1-3; D is ambiguous. Trimming stripped 7 bases from V and 0 bases from J, with 16 bases between. Germline lookup yields CDR1 MNHNY and CDR2 SVGAGI (reference sequence). The CDR3 has 16 amino acids. CDR3 sequence (DNA): TGTGCCAGCACCTACTACCATAAGAGCTCTGGAAACACCATATATTTT. Translating it yields CASTYYHKSSGNTIYF.

The rearrangement joins TRBV6-6 to TRBJ2-1; possible D gene TRBD2, 7 bases. CDR1 and CDR2 (germline): MNHNY, SVGAGI (reference sequence). Trimming removed 2 bases at V and 9 bases at J, with 17 bases between. The CDR3 loop spans 15 amino acids. This CDR3 reads CASSYIGGPGSEQFF. Written as DNA, the CDR3 is TGTGCCAGCAGTTACATCGGGGGGCCGGGGAGTGAGCAGTTCTTC.

V gene TRBV23-1 combines with J gene TRBJ2-5; 13 bases agree with TRBD2. TRBV23-1 falls under the ORF class, with uncertain function. The ends lost 0 bases at V and 4 bases at J; junction bases unmatched: 17. The CDR3 runs 21 residues. The CDR3 reads CASSQSDYRGTSGRVLETQYF. The CDR3 DNA is TGCGCCAGCAGTCAATCGGACTACAGGGGAACTAGCGGGAGGGTTCTAGAGACCCAGTACTTC.

CDR3: CASSQELAANEQFF. In DNA form, the CDR3 reads TGTGCCAGCAGCCAAGAACTAGCGGCGAATGAGCAGTTCTTC. The chain couples TRBV3-1 (or the pseudogene TRBV3-2) to TRBJ2-1, with 8 bases that match TRBD2. V lost 0 bases, J lost 7 bases, and 2 bases stayed unmatched. Germline V gene data show CDR1 as LGHDT and CDR2 as YNNKEL (reference sequence). CDR3 size: 14 residues.

The chain couples TRBV5-1 to TRBJ1-5; D unresolved. The CDR3 spans 14 residues. From germline, CDR1 is SGHRS and CDR2 YFSETQ. The V end lost 0 bases, the J end lost 4 bases, and 8 bases lay between the germline ends. The CDR3 bases are TGCGCCAGCAGCTTGGGTCTCTCTAATCAGCCCCAGCATTTT. It yields the protein CASSLGLSNQPQHF.

The rearrangement uses TRBV10-2 and TRBJ2-1; 11 bases agree with TRBD1. There are 13 residues in the CDR3. CDR1 is WSHSY, CDR2 SAAADI, per germline. With V trimmed by 7 bases and J by 8 bases, 4 bases remained unmatched. DNA for the CDR3: TGCGCCAGCACGGGACAGGGGGTTTATGAGCAGTTCTTC. Its protein is CASTGQGVYEQFF.